Described below is a single T cell receptor (beta chain) sequence and its context. This specimen belongs to a study of control samples from healthy donors and cancer patients. Sequenced by immunoSEQ multiplex PCR; TCRdb stores in-frame clones only, minus some. The sample carries over 110,000 clones, approximately 86% recorded once. This CDR3 has 16 residues. The germline V gene encodes CDR1 SGDLS and CDR2 YYNGEE. The V end lost 4 bases, the J end lost 2 bases, and 15 bases lay between the germline ends. The receptor comes from a woman aged 30 to 39 in good health. Sequenced material: blood. The chain joins TRBV9 to TRBJ1-4; D not resolved. The CDR3 reads CASSPAHGETNEKLFF. The CDR3 DNA reads as TGTGCCAGCAGCCCAGCCCATGGGGAGACTAATGAAAAACTGTTTTTT.